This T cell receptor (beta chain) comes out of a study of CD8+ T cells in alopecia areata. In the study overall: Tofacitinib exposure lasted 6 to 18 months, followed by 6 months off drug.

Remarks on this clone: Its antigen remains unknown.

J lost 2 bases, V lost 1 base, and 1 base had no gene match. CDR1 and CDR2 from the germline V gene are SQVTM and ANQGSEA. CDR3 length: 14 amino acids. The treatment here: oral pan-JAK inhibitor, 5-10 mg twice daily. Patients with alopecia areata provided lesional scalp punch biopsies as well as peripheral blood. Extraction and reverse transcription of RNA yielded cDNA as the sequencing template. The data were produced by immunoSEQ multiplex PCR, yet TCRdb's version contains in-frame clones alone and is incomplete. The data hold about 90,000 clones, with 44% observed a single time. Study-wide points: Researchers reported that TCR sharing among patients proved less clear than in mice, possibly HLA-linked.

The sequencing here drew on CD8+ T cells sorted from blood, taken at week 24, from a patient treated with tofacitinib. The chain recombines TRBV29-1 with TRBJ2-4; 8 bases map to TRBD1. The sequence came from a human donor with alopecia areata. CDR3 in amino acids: CSVEGDRPKNIQYF. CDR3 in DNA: TGCAGCGTTGAAGGGGACAGGCCCAAAAACATTCAGTACTTC.